This TCR beta chain originates from a study of blood T cell repertoires in COVID-19. Study-wide background: Acute-phase and convalescent COVID-19 samples originated in the United States, Italy and Spain. Sources were T cells, B-cell-depleted T cells, or PBMCs; the material itself was cDNA or gDNA.

The CDR3 covers 18 residues. V lost 4 bases, J lost 8 bases, and 16 bases stayed unmatched. The germline CDR1 and CDR2 sequences are KGHDR and SFDVKD. Participant reports of clinical history set cohort assignment. Methods used by the authors: Estimated nucleated cell counts came from reference gene primer amplification. Repertoires were generated with immunoSEQ multiplex PCR, while TCRdb's copy carries only in-frame clones and drops some. V and J calls and clone size are as listed in that table; D and trimming were resolved from the DNA. The sample contains about 64,000 clones, more than 75% of which appear only once.

J is TRBJ2-2 and V is TRBV24-1; 9 bases align to TRBD1. The sequencing sample was made of PBMCs or T cells enriched from blood (not recorded which). The clonotype originates from a woman in her forties who had recovered from COVID-19. This CDR3 is CATSDPIETGGAAGELFF. CDR3 coding DNA: TGTGCCACCAGTGACCCTATAGAGACAGGGGGAGCGGCTGGGGAGCTGTTTTTT.